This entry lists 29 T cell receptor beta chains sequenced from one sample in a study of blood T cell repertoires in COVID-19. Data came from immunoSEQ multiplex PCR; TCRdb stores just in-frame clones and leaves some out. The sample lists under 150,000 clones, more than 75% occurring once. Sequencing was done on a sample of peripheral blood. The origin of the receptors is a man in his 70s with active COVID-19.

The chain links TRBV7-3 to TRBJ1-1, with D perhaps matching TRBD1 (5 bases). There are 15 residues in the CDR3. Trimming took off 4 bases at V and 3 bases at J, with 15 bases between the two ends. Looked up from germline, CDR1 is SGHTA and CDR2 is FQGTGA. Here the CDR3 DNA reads TGTGCCAGCAGCTACTCCTCCAGGGCGGACACTGAAGCTTTCTTT. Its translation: CASSYSSRADTEAFF.

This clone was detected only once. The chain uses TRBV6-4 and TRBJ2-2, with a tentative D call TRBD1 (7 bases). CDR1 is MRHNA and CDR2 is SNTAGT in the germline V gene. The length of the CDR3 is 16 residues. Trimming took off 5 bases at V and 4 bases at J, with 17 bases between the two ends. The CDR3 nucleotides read TGTGCCAGCAGTCCCTTTCCAGGGGGAGGCACCGGGGAGCTGTTTTTT. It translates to CASSPFPGGGTGELFF.

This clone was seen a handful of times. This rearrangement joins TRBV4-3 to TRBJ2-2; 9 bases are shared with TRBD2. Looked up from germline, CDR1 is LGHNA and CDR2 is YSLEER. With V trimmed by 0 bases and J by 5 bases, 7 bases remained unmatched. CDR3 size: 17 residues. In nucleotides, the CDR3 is TGCGCCAGCAGCCAAGAAATGCTAGCGGGGCGAACCGGGGAGCTGTTTTTT. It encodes CASSQEMLAGRTGELFF.

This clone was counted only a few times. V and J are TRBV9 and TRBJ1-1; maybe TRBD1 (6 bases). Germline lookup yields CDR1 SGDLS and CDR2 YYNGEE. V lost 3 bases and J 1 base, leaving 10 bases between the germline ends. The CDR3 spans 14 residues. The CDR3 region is CASSGTGTNTEAFF. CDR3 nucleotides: TGTGCCAGCAGCGGTACAGGGACGAACACTGAAGCTTTCTTT.

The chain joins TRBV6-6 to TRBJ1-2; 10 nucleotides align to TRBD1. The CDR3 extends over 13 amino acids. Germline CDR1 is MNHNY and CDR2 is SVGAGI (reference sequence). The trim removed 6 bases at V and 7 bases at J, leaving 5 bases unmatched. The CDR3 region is CASRTGGRGGYTF. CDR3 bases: TGTGCCAGCAGGACAGGGGGCCGGGGTGGCTACACCTTC.

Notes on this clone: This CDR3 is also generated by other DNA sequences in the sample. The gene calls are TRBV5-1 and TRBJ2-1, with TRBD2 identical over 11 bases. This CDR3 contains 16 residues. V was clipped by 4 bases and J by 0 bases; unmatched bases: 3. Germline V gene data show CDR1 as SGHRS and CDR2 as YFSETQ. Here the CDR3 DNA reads TGCGCCAGCAGCCTAACTAGCGGGAGCTCCTACAATGAGCAGTTCTTC. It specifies CASSLTSGSSYNEQFF.

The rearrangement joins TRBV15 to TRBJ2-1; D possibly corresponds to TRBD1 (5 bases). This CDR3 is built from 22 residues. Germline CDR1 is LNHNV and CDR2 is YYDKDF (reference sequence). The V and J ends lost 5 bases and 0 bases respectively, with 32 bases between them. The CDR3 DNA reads TGTGCCACCAGCCGCCATGGCTCCGTGGCAGGGAAGAGTTTGAGCTCCTACAATGAGCAGTTCTTC. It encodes CATSRHGSVAGKSLSSYNEQFF.

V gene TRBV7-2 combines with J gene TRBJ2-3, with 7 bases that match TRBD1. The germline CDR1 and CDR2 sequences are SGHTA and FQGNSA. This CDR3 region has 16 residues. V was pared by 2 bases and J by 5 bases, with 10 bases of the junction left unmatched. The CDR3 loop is CASSLQTGKAQDTQYF. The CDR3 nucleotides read TGTGCCAGCAGCTTACAGACAGGGAAGGCTCAAGATACGCAGTATTTT.

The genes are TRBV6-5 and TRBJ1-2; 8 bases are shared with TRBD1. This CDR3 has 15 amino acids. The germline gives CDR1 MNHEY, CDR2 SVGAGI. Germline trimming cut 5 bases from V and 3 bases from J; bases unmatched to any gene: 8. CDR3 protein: CASSLYQGADYGYTF. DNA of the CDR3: TGTGCCAGCAGTCTCTACCAGGGGGCGGACTATGGCTACACCTTC.

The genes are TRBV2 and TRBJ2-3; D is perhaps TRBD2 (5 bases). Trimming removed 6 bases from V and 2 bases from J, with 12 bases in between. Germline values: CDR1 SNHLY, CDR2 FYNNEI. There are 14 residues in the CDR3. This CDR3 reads CASSRQRSTDTQYF. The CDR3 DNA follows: TGTGCCAGCAGCAGGCAGCGGTCCACAGATACGCAGTATTTT. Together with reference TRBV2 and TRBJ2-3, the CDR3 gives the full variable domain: EPEVTQTPSHQVTQMGQEVILRCVPISNHLYFYWYRQILGQKVEFLVSFYNNEISEKSEIFDDQFSVERPDGSNFTLKIRSTKLEDSAMYFCASSRQRSTDTQYFGPGTRLTVL.

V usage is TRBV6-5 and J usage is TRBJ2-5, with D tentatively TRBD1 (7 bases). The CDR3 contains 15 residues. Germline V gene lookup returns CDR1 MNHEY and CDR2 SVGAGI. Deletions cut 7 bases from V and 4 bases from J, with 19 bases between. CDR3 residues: CASIQVRGRGETQYF. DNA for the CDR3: TGTGCCAGCATTCAAGTGAGGGGGCGGGGAGAGACCCAGTACTTC.

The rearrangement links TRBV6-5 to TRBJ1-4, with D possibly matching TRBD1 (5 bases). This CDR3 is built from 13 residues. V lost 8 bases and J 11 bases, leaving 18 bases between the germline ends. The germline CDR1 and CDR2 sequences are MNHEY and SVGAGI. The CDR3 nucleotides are TGTGCCAGCTCCAGGGTTGGGATGGGGAAACTGTTTTTT. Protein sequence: CASSRVGMGKLFF.

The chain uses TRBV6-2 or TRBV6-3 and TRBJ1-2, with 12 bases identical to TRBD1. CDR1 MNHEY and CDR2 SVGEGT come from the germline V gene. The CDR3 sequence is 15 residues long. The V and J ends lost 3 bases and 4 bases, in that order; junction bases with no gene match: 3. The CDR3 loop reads CASSYGTGGIYGYTF. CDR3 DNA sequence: TGTGCCAGCAGTTATGGGACAGGGGGCATCTATGGCTACACCTTC.

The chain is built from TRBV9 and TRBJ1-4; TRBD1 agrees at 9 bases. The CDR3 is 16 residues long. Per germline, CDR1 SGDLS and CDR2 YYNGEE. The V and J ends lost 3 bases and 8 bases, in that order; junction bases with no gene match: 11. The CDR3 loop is CASSGDRERVREKLFF. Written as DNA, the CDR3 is TGTGCCAGCAGCGGGGACAGGGAACGCGTACGGGAAAAACTGTTTTTT.

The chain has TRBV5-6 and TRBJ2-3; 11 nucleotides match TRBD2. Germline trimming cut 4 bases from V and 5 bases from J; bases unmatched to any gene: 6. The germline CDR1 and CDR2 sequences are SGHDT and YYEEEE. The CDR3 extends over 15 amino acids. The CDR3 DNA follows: TGTGCCAGCAGCAAGCTAGCGGGAGGTATAGATACGCAGTATTTT. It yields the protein CASSKLAGGIDTQYF. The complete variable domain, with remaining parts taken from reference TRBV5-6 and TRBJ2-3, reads DAGVTQSPTHLIKTRGQQVTLRCSPKSGHDTVSWYQQALGQGPQFIFQYYEEEERQRGNFPDRFSGHQFPNYSSELNVNALLLGDSALYLCASSKLAGGIDTQYFGPGTRLTVL.

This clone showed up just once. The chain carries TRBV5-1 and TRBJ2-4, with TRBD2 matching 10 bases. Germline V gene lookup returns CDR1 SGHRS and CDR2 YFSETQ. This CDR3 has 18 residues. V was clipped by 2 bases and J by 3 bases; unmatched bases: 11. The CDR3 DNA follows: TGCGCCAGCAGCTTTCTGCAACTAGCGGGAAGTGGCAAAAACATTCAGTACTTC. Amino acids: CASSFLQLAGSGKNIQYF.

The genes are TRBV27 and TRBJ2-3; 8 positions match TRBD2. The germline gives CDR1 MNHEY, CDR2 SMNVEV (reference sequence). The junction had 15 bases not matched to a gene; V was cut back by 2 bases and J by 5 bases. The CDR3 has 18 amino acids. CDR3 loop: CASSLRPRGAGEGDTQYF. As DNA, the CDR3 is TGTGCCAGCAGTTTAAGGCCCCGGGGAGCGGGAGAGGGAGATACGCAGTATTTT.

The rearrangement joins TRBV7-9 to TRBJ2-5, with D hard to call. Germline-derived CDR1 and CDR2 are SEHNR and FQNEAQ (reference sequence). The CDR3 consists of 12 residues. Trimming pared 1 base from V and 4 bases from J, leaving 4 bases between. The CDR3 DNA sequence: TGTGCCAGCAGCTTAGTAGCAGAGACCCAGTACTTC. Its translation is CASSLVAETQYF.

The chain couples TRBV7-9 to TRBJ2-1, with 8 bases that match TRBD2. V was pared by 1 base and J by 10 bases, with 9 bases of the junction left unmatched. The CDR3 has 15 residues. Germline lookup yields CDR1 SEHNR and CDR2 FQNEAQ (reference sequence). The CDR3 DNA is TGTGCCAGCAGCTTAGGGGACGGGAGGGCACTGGAGCAGTTCTTC. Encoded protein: CASSLGDGRALEQFF.

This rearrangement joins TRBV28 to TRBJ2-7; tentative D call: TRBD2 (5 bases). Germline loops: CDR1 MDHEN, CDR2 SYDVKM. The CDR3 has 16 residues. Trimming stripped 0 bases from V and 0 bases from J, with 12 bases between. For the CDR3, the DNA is TGTGCCAGCAGTTTATGGGGAGCCCCGAGCTCCTACGAGCAGTACTTC. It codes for CASSLWGAPSSYEQYF.

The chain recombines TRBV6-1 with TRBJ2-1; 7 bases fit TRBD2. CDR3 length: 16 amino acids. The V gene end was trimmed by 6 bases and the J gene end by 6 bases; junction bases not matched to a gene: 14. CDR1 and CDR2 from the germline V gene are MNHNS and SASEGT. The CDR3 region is CASRESGTTFFNEQFF. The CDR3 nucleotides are TGTGCCAGCAGAGAATCCGGGACTACTTTCTTCAATGAGCAGTTCTTC.

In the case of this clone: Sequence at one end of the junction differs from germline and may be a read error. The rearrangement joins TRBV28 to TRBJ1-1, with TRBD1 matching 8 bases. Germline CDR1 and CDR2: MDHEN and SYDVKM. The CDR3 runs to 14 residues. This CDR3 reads CASRPGQGGTGAFF. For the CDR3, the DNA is TGTGCCAGCAGACCCGGACAGGGCGGCACTGGAGCTTTCTTT.

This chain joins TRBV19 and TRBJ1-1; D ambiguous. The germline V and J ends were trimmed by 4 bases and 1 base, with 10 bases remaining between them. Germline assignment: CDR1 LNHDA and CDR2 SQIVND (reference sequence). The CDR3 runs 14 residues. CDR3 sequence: CASSSDFPNTEAFF. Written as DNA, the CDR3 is TGTGCCAGTAGTAGCGACTTTCCGAACACTGAAGCTTTCTTT.

CDR3 residues: CASSKVAGLHYGYTF. Here the CDR3 DNA reads TGTGCCAGCAGCAAAGTGGCAGGCCTTCACTATGGCTACACCTTC. The chain links TRBV21-1 to TRBJ1-2; the table's D gene call, TRBD1, was not cross checked with the DNA. TRBV21-1 corresponds to a pseudogene. This CDR3 region has 15 residues.

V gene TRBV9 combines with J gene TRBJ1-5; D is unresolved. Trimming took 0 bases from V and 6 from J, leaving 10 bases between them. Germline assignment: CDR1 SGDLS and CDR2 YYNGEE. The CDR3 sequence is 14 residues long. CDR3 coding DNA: TGTGCCAGCAGCGTAGGGTCCCTAGGTCAGCCCCAGCATTTT. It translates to CASSVGSLGQPQHF.

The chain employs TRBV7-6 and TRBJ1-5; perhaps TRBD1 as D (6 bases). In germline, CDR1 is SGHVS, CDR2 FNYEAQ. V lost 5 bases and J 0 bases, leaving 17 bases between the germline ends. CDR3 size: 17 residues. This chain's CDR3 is CASSLSGARYSNQPQHF. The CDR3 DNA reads TGTGCCAGCAGCCTCTCAGGGGCGCGATATAGCAATCAGCCCCAGCATTTT.

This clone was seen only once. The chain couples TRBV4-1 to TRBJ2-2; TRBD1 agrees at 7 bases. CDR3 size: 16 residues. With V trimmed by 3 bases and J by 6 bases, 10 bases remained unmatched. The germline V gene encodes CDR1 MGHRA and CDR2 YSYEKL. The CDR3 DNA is TGCGCCAGCAGCCAGCACTTTGACAGGGCGGCCGGGGAGCTGTTTTTT. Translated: CASSQHFDRAAGELFF.

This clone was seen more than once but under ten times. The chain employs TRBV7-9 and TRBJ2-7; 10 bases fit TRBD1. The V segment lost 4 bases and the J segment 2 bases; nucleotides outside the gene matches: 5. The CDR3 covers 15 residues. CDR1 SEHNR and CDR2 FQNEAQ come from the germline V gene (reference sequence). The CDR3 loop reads CASSSTGGPPYEQYF. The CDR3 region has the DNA TGTGCCAGCAGCTCGACAGGGGGCCCACCCTACGAGCAGTACTTC.

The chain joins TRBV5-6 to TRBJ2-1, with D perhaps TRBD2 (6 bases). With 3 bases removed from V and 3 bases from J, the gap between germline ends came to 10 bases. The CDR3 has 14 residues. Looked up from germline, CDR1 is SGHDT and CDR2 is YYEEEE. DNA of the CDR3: TGTGCCAGCAGCTCGGGGGACTTCTACAATGAGCAGTTCTTC. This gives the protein CASSSGDFYNEQFF.